This TCR beta chain was obtained from a study of blood T cell repertoires in COVID-19. Some clones are missing from TCRdb's copy, which holds only in-frame ones; the method was immunoSEQ multiplex PCR. The repertoire holds under 200,000 clones, with roughly 86% as singletons. The germline CDR1 and CDR2 sequences are SGHTA and FQGNSA. This CDR3 is 16 amino acids long. Trimming stripped 2 bases from V and 1 base from J, with 14 bases between. The V and J genes are TRBV7-2 and TRBJ2-5, with a possible D match to TRBD1 (6 bases). Sequencing was performed on peripheral blood. The TCR sequence derives from an elderly woman in a cohort sampled during active or convalescent COVID-19. The CDR3 loop is CASSLTYGQLQETQYF. The CDR3 region has the DNA TGTGCCAGCAGCTTAACCTATGGACAGCTCCAAGAGACCCAGTACTTC.